These 27 T cell receptor beta chains originate from one sample sequenced in a study of cytomegalovirus exposure and HLA in healthy donors. Vbeta (60) and Jbeta (13) primers were used in the PCR. Method: immunoSEQ multiplex PCR; TCRdb's copy keeps in-frame clones and lacks some. The table lists around 140,000 clones. Sequenced input: PBMCs. These receptors originate from a woman aged 45-65 years in good health and CMV-seronegative.

The chain uses TRBV6-1 and TRBJ2-2; 10 bases map to TRBD1. V trimming: 3 bases; J trimming: 4 bases; junction bases outside the gene matches: 5. The germline V gene has CDR1 MNHNS and CDR2 SASEGT. The CDR3 runs to 16 residues. The CDR3 region is CASSDGTGEATGELFF. Written as DNA, the CDR3 is TGTGCCAGCAGTGACGGGACAGGGGAGGCCACCGGGGAGCTGTTTTTT.

The J gene is TRBJ2-2, the V gene TRBV5-1, with 8 bases matching TRBD2. The CDR3 is 16 residues long. With V trimmed by 0 bases and J by 3 bases, 4 bases remained unmatched. The germline V gene encodes CDR1 SGHRS and CDR2 YFSETQ. CDR3 region: CASSLAVAGHTGELFF. In DNA, the CDR3 is TGCGCCAGCAGCTTGGCGGTAGCGGGACACACCGGGGAGCTGTTTTTT.

The V call is TRBV5-8, the J call TRBJ1-1, with D possibly being TRBD1 (6 bases). Germline-derived CDR1 and CDR2 are SGHTS and YDEGEE. The CDR3 sequence is 13 residues long. Trimming removed 3 bases from V and 1 base from J, with 7 bases in between. CDR3 residues: CASSWDKNTEAFF. The CDR3 nucleotides are TGTGCCAGCAGCTGGGACAAGAACACTGAAGCTTTCTTT.

The chain recombines TRBV18 with TRBJ2-2; 11 positions agree with TRBD1. Germline V gene sequence: CDR1 KGHSH, CDR2 LQKENI. With 5 bases clipped from V and 6 bases from J, the junction kept 8 bases outside the gene matches. The CDR3 is 16 amino acids. Here the CDR3 DNA reads TGTGCCAGCTCAAGGACAGGGGGCACCTTTGCCGGGGAGCTGTTTTTT. Translating it yields CASSRTGGTFAGELFF.

The rearrangement links TRBV7-6 to TRBJ2-1; weak D call: TRBD1 (6 bases). This CDR3 comprises 16 residues. V lost 4 bases and J 4 bases, leaving 17 bases between the germline ends. Germline loops: CDR1 SGHVS, CDR2 FNYEAQ. The CDR3 DNA reads TGTGCCAGCAGCTCCACTTGGTGGGGGCCTTACAATGAGCAGTTCTTC. Translation: CASSSTWWGPYNEQFF.

This chain joins TRBV4-3 and TRBJ2-1; weak D call: TRBD2 (6 bases). Looked up from germline, CDR1 is LGHNA and CDR2 is YSLEER. The CDR3 is 16 residues long. Between the trimmed V and J ends, which lost 0 bases and 2 bases, there was a span of 11 bases. The CDR3 coding sequence is TGCGCCAGCAGCCAAGACGGGAGTTTGACCTACAATGAGCAGTTCTTC. It encodes CASSQDGSLTYNEQFF.

The chain employs TRBV29-1 and TRBJ1-5; D unresolved. V lost 4 bases to trimming and J lost 5 bases, with 9 bases between them. Germline values: CDR1 SQVTM, CDR2 ANQGSEA. CDR3 length: 12 amino acids. The CDR3 sequence is CSVVGEDQPQHF. In nucleotides, the CDR3 is TGCAGCGTTGTAGGAGAGGATCAGCCCCAGCATTTT. Supplemented by reference TRBV29-1 and TRBJ1-5, the full variable domain reads SAVISQKPSRDICQRGTSLTIQCQVDSQVTMMFWYRQQPGQSLTLIATANQGSEATYESGFVIDKFPISRPNLTFSTLTVSNMSPEDSSIYLCSVVGEDQPQHFGDGTRLSIL.

The chain recombines TRBV6-5 with TRBJ2-7, with D perhaps matching TRBD2 (6 bases). Deletions cut 5 bases from V and 5 bases from J, with 13 bases between. The CDR3 extends over 13 amino acids. CDR1 and CDR2 from the germline V gene are MNHEY and SVGAGI. CDR3 nucleotide sequence: TGTGCCAGCAGTCTCGGGGGATTGGACGAGCAGTACTTC. Translation gives CASSLGGLDEQYF.

The chain carries TRBV19 and TRBJ2-7, with 8 bases lining up with TRBD2. This CDR3 is 16 amino acids long. Trimming cost V 2 bases and J 3 bases; bases outside gene matches: 9. Germline-derived CDR1 and CDR2 are LNHDA and SQIVND (reference sequence). DNA for the CDR3: TGTGCCAGTAGTATAATGGGTCTAGCGGGTGGCTACGAGCAGTACTTC. It translates to CASSIMGLAGGYEQYF.

CDR3 sequence (DNA): TGTGCCAGCAGCTTAGCGCTGGGAGGGGCTAACTATGGCTACACCTTC. This gives the protein CASSLALGGANYGYTF. The chain uses TRBV7-6 and TRBJ1-2, with a tentative D call TRBD1 (5 bases). The germline gives CDR1 SGHVS, CDR2 FNYEAQ. Trimming left V 0 bases short and J 0 bases short, with 11 bases between. The CDR3 covers 16 residues.

The rearrangement uses TRBV18 and TRBJ1-6; maybe TRBD1 (6 bases). V lost 2 bases and J 9 bases, leaving 14 bases between the germline ends. There are 15 residues in the CDR3. Germline CDR1 reads KGHSH; CDR2 reads LQKENI. This CDR3 reads CASSPSDSRASPLHF. Here the CDR3 DNA reads TGTGCCAGCTCACCATCGGACAGCCGAGCTTCACCCCTCCACTTT. The whole variable domain, remainder taken from reference TRBV18 and TRBJ1-6, is NAGVMQNPRHLVRRRGQEARLRCSPMKGHSHVYWYRQLPEEGLKFMVYLQKENIIDESGMPKERFSAEFPKEGPSILRIQQVVRGDSAAYFCASSPSDSRASPLHFGNGTRLTVT.

This sequence joins TRBV20-1 and TRBJ1-1; 9 bases fit TRBD1. Germline V gives CDR1 DFQATT, CDR2 SNEGSKA (reference sequence). The trim removed 8 bases at V and 10 bases at J, leaving 8 bases unmatched. The CDR3 length is 11 residues. The CDR3 is CSPRDRATAFF. The DNA for the CDR3 is TGCAGTCCTCGGGACAGGGCGACAGCTTTCTTT.

The chain is built from TRBV5-6 and TRBJ2-7; a weak D match, TRBD1 (5 bases). CDR1 is SGHDT, CDR2 YYEEEE, per germline. The CDR3 loop spans 16 amino acids. Trimming pared 1 base from V and 3 bases from J, leaving 17 bases between. The CDR3 here is CASSLLPGSEYYEQYF. CDR3 coding DNA: TGTGCCAGCAGCTTGTTACCAGGGTCCGAATACTACGAGCAGTACTTC.

The CDR3 reads CSVGRDYEQYF. CDR3 DNA: TGCAGCGTTGGTCGGGACTACGAGCAGTACTTC. The genes are TRBV29-1 and TRBJ2-7, with a possible D match to TRBD2 (5 bases). The CDR3 totals 11 residues. Between the trimmed V and J ends, which lost 4 bases and 3 bases, there was a span of 7 bases. Germline V gene sequence: CDR1 SQVTM, CDR2 ANQGSEA.

This chain joins TRBV21-1 and TRBJ2-1; the D call of TRBD2 is as the table states it, not checked on the DNA. TRBV21-1 is a recognized pseudogene. This CDR3 has 17 residues. The CDR3 spells CASSLRTSGRESNEQFF. DNA of the CDR3: TGTGCCAGCAGCTTACGGACTAGCGGGAGGGAGAGCAATGAGCAGTTCTTC.

V usage is TRBV9 and J usage is TRBJ2-3; 7 bases align to TRBD1. The germline V gene has CDR1 SGDLS and CDR2 YYNGEE. This CDR3 has 16 residues. V lost 4 bases to trimming and J lost 1 base; unmatched junction nucleotides: 9. CDR3 residues: CASSPRTGARTDTQYF. Written as DNA, the CDR3 is TGTGCCAGCAGCCCCCGTACAGGGGCGCGCACAGATACGCAGTATTTT. Full variable domain (remainder filled in from reference TRBV9 and TRBJ2-3): DSGVTQTPKHLITATGQRVTLRCSPRSGDLSVYWYQQSLDQGLQFLIQYYNGEERAKGNILERFSAQQFPDLHSELNLSSLELGDSALYFCASSPRTGARTDTQYFGPGTRLTVL.

The chain joins TRBV6-6 to TRBJ2-1; tentative D call: TRBD1 (5 bases). The CDR3 has 16 residues. Germline V CDR1 and CDR2: MNHNY, SVGAGI (reference sequence). V lost 0 bases and J lost 0, with 9 bases in between. In DNA, the CDR3 is TGTGCCAGCAGTTACTCGCCAGGGTTCTCCTACAATGAGCAGTTCTTC. This codes for CASSYSPGFSYNEQFF.

CDR3: CASSSQGGTDTQYF. CDR3 DNA sequence: TGTGCCAGCAGCTCCCAGGGGGGCACAGATACGCAGTATTTT. The chain couples TRBV5-6 to TRBJ2-3; 7 bases match TRBD1. J lost 1 base, V lost 3 bases, and 2 bases had no gene match. CDR1 is SGHDT and CDR2 is YYEEEE in the germline V gene. The length of the CDR3 is 14 residues.

The chain employs TRBV27 and TRBJ1-1, with D perhaps TRBD1 (5 bases). The CDR3 has 13 amino acids. Trimming stripped 11 bases from V and 2 bases from J, with 15 bases between. Germline V gene sequence: CDR1 MNHEY, CDR2 SMNVEV (reference sequence). This CDR3 reads CASRAGYNTEAFF. In nucleotides, the CDR3 is TGTGCCTCCCGGGCAGGGTATAACACTGAAGCTTTCTTT.

The chain carries TRBV20-1 and TRBJ2-2, with D perhaps matching TRBD1 (5 bases). The germline V and J ends were trimmed by 7 bases and 6 bases, with 9 bases remaining between them. The CDR3 is made up of 11 amino acids. Germline CDR1 is DFQATT and CDR2 is SNEGSKA (reference sequence). CDR3 sequence reads: CSGQGSGELFF. DNA for the CDR3: TGCAGTGGTCAGGGATCCGGGGAGCTGTTTTTT.

The genes are TRBV5-4 and TRBJ2-3; possibly TRBD1 for D (6 bases). CDR1 and CDR2 (germline): SGHNT, YYREEE (reference sequence). This CDR3 has 14 amino acids. V was pared by 4 bases and J by 6 bases, with 15 bases between. The CDR3 DNA follows: TGTGCCAGCAGCCAAACAGGGCCCGGGGATACGCAGTATTTT. Translating gives CASSQTGPGDTQYF.

V and J are TRBV7-9 and TRBJ2-1; 12 bases agree with TRBD2. Germline V CDR1 and CDR2: SEHNR, FQNEAQ (reference sequence). Trimming took 0 bases from V and 8 from J; bases not matched to a gene: 8. This CDR3 spans 17 amino acids. CDR3 DNA sequence: TGTGCCAGCAGCTTAGCGCGGCTAGCGGGGGGGCTCGATGAGCAGTTCTTC. Translating it yields CASSLARLAGGLDEQFF.

The chain employs TRBV5-1 and TRBJ1-3; maybe TRBD1 (5 bases). CDR3 length: 14 residues. From germline, CDR1 is SGHRS and CDR2 YFSETQ. V was clipped by 4 bases and J by 2 bases, with 10 bases between them. The DNA for the CDR3 is TGCGCCAGCAGCCTCGGCAGGGCTGGAAACACCATATATTTT. Translating it yields CASSLGRAGNTIYF. The full variable domain, in which reference TRBV5-1 and TRBJ1-3 provide the parts outside the CDR3, is KAGVTQTPRYLIKTRGQQVTLSCSPISGHRSVSWYQQTPGQGLQFLFEYFSETQRNKGNFPGRFSGRQFSNSRSEMNVSTLELGDSALYLCASSLGRAGNTIYFGEGSWLTVV.

The V gene is TRBV4-1, the J gene TRBJ2-1; 7 positions match TRBD2. The CDR3 is made up of 16 amino acids. Germline V gives CDR1 MGHRA, CDR2 YSYEKL. V dropped 1 base and J dropped 2; count of bases not matched to a gene: 5. CDR3 amino acids: CASSQALAGTYNEQFF. As DNA, the CDR3 is TGCGCCAGCAGCCAAGCGTTAGCGGGCACCTACAATGAGCAGTTCTTC.

The chain employs TRBV5-1 and TRBJ2-7, with TRBD2 matching over 10 bases. This CDR3 comprises 16 residues. The germline V gene has CDR1 SGHRS and CDR2 YFSETQ. V lost 3 bases, J lost 2 bases, and 8 bases stayed unmatched. The CDR3 is CASSWALAGATYEQYF. The CDR3 nucleotides read TGCGCCAGCAGCTGGGCCCTAGCGGGAGCGACCTACGAGCAGTACTTC. Drawing the rest from reference TRBV5-1 and TRBJ2-7, the complete variable domain is KAGVTQTPRYLIKTRGQQVTLSCSPISGHRSVSWYQQTPGQGLQFLFEYFSETQRNKGNFPGRFSGRQFSNSRSEMNVSTLELGDSALYLCASSWALAGATYEQYFGPGTRLTVT.

The J gene is TRBJ2-5, the V gene TRBV13; D might be TRBD2 (5 bases). V shed 2 bases and J shed 5 bases, with 15 bases lying between them. The CDR3 length is 15 residues. CDR1 and CDR2 from the germline V gene are PRHDT and FYEKMQ (reference sequence). The CDR3 DNA follows: TGTGCCAGCAGCTTAAGAGATCGGGATCCGGAGACCCAGTACTTC. It translates to CASSLRDRDPETQYF.

The V gene is TRBV4-3, the J gene TRBJ2-7; TRBD2 matches at 8 bases. CDR3 length equals 14 residues. The J segment lost 0 bases and the V segment lost 7 bases, leaving 5 bases of the junction unmatched. CDR1 is LGHNA and CDR2 is YSLEER in the germline V gene. The CDR3: CASKPGLVSYEQYF. The CDR3 DNA is TGCGCCAGCAAGCCGGGACTAGTCTCCTACGAGCAGTACTTC.